Sequencing of this TCR beta chain was carried out in a study of T cells in Graves' hyperthyroidism and ophthalmopathy. TCR beta CDR3 regions were amplified from RNA transcripts. HTBI primers were used for first-round RT-PCR of the TCR CDR3. Each CDR3 protein is one row after TCRdb ran MiXCR on the multiplex PCR reads. The sample lists about half a million distinct CDR3 sequences, less than 25% occurring once. The PBMCs had their origin in 8.5 to 10 ml of fresh peripheral blood. This clonotype was counted at least ten times. The TCR comes from a woman in her thirties with Graves' ophthalmopathy. Sequencing was performed on blood.

This CDR3 is CASSQEKQADWWPEAFF. Written as DNA, the CDR3 is TGCGCCAGCAGCCAAGAGAAACAGGCAGACTGGTGGCCTGAAGCTTTCTTT. The gene calls are TRBV4-1 and TRBJ1-1, with D possibly being TRBD1 (5 bases). The CDR3 consists of 17 residues. The germline V gene has CDR1 MGHRA and CDR2 YSYEKL. V shed 0 bases and J shed 6 bases, with 20 bases lying between them.